This T cell receptor (beta chain) was captured in a study of T-cell reconstitution after alpha-beta-depleted transplantation in children. V lost 1 base and J 1 base, leaving 11 bases between the germline ends. This CDR3 contains 15 residues. The germline gives CDR1 SGHDT, CDR2 YYEEEE. Findings and limits, study-wide: Surviving thymic progenitors and recipient T cells were the source of high TCRbeta diversity at day 60 in some patients.

As it was prepared, the TCRbeta library received unique molecular identifiers. TCRdb used MiXCR to reprocess the PCR reads, holding one entry per CDR3 protein. The data show around 440,000 distinct CDR3 sequences, with around 15% seen just once and approximately 28% held by the top ten. In regard to this clonotype: Its antigen is undetermined.

The specimen was PBMCs, mostly from graft donor cells, collected 360 days after TCRalphabeta/CD19-depleted stem cell transplant. V gene TRBV5-6 combines with J gene TRBJ1-1, with D maybe TRBD1 (5 bases). The TCR was taken from a boy under three years old who had a stem cell transplant for Wiskott-Aldrich syndrome, so the T cells may come from the graft donor. CDR3 sequence: CASSLFGRGNTEAFF. DNA of the CDR3: TGTGCCAGCAGCTTGTTTGGGAGGGGGAACACTGAAGCTTTCTTT.